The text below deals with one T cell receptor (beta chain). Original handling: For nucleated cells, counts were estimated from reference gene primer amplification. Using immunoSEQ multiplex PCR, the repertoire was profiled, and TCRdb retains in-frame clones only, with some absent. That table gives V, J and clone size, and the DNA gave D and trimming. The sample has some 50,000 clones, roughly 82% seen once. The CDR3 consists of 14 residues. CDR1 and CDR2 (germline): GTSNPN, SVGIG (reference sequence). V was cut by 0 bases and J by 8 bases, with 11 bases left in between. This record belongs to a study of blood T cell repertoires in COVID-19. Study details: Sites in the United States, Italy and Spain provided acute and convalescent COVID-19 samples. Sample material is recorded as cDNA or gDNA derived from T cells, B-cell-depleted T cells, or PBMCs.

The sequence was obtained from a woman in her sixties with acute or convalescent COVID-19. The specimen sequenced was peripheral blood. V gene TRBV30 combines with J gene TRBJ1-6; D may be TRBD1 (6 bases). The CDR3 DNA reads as TGTGCCTGGAGTGTAAGACAGGTGGATTCACCCCTCCACTTT. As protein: CAWSVRQVDSPLHF. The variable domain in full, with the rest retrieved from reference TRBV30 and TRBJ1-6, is SQTIHQWPATLVQPVGSPLSLECTVEGTSNPNLYWYRQAAGRGLQLLFYSVGIGQISSEVPQNLSASRPQDRQFILSSKKLLLSDSGFYLCAWSVRQVDSPLHFGNGTRLTVT.